The 3 T cell receptor beta chains presented below share a single source sample, sequenced in a study of CD4 T cells in relation to SARS-CoV-2 and coronaviruses. The unexposed donors gave CD4+ T cells in 2011-2018, prior to COVID-19. The cells were cultured for around ten days before CD4+ T cells were isolated. The protocol was immunoSEQ multiplex PCR, while the TCRdb copy is restricted to in-frame clones and leaves out a portion. This sample has fewer than 25,000 clones, with approximately 81% found just once. Their antigens are not known. Sequencing used CD4+ T cells from PBMCs, cultured in vitro. These receptor sequences come from a human donor in good health.

The chain employs TRBV7-6 and TRBJ2-5, with a tentative D call TRBD1 (5 bases). Germline lookup yields CDR1 SGHVS and CDR2 FNYEAQ. This CDR3 comprises 15 residues. Trimming removed 0 bases from V and 5 bases from J, with 13 bases in between. As DNA, the CDR3 is TGTGCCAGCAGCTTAGCGTGGAAAAGGGGCGAGACCCAGTACTTC. Encoded protein: CASSLAWKRGETQYF.

The V call is TRBV5-4, the J call TRBJ1-2; perhaps TRBD1 as D (6 bases). The CDR3 runs to 13 residues. Trimming took 0 bases from V and 12 from J, leaving 15 bases between them. Germline V gene lookup returns CDR1 SGHNT and CDR2 YYREEE (reference sequence). This CDR3 is CASSLGAGRGDTF. The DNA for the CDR3 is TGTGCCAGCAGCTTGGGCGCAGGGAGGGGGGACACCTTC.

V gene TRBV18 combines with J gene TRBJ1-1; D call uncertain. CDR1 is KGHSH and CDR2 is LQKENI in the germline V gene. CDR3 size: 13 residues. V was shortened by 6 bases and J by 3 bases, with 11 bases between the two germline ends. CDR3: CASSSLQDTEAFF. The CDR3 nucleotides are TGTGCCAGCTCTTCCCTTCAGGACACTGAAGCTTTCTTT.